The 24 T cell receptor beta chains below were found in one sample sequenced in a study of beta chain features in type 1 diabetes. Every bit of the isolated RNA underwent reverse transcription, so sequencing read expressed TCRB transcripts. Measured with immunoSEQ multiplex PCR; TCRdb has only the in-frame clones, and not every one. The table records tens of thousands of clones, roughly 48% of them present only once. The antigens these receptors bind are not known. Study-wide points: TCRB CDR3s from Type 1 diabetes patients were moderately but significantly shorter in all four CD4+ subsets.

What was sequenced was stem cell memory CD4+ T cells from blood. The receptors originated from a man under 40 with type 1 diabetes.

The chain employs TRBV13 and TRBJ1-1, with D uncertain. Trimming took 0 bases from V and 8 from J, leaving 10 bases between them. The germline CDR1 and CDR2 sequences are PRHDT and FYEKMQ (reference sequence). CDR3 length equals 13 residues. For the CDR3, the DNA is TGTGCCAGCAGCTTAGGCTCACGGAGCGAAGCTTTCTTT. It specifies CASSLGSRSEAFF.

The rearrangement uses TRBV28 and TRBJ2-4, with a possible D match to TRBD1 (6 bases). The CDR3 contains 13 residues. Germline V gene data show CDR1 as MDHEN and CDR2 as SYDVKM. Trimming pared 6 bases from V and 9 bases from J, leaving 15 bases between. The CDR3 loop is CASSDSGTPIQYF. CDR3 sequence (DNA): TGTGCCAGCAGCGATTCCGGGACACCCATTCAGTACTTC.

A few counts support this clone. The rearrangement joins TRBV7-2 to TRBJ1-2; D is perhaps TRBD1 (6 bases). Between the trimmed V and J ends, which lost 2 bases and 7 bases, there was a span of 14 bases. The CDR3 is 14 amino acids. The germline V gene encodes CDR1 SGHTA and CDR2 FQGNSA. The CDR3 coding sequence is TGTGCCAGCAGCTTAAGTCAGGGGCAGGTTGGCTACACCTTC. Its translation is CASSLSQGQVGYTF.

V is TRBV28 and J is TRBJ2-7; no clear D. In germline, CDR1 is MDHEN, CDR2 SYDVKM. Trimming shortened V by 5 bases and J by 9 bases, and 14 bases separated the two germline ends. This CDR3 contains 12 residues. Here the CDR3 DNA reads TGTGCCAGCAGTCCTGTACTCCAGGTGCAGTACTTC. This codes for CASSPVLQVQYF.

The J gene is TRBJ2-1, the V gene TRBV27, with a tentative D call TRBD2 (5 bases). From germline, CDR1 is MNHEY and CDR2 SMNVEV (reference sequence). This CDR3 spans 13 amino acids. The CDR3 is CSSRLHGSNEQFF. DNA of the CDR3: TGTTCCTCCCGACTACACGGGTCCAATGAGCAGTTCTTC.

V and J are TRBV23-1 and TRBJ1-1, with a tentative D call TRBD1 (5 bases). TRBV23-1 is an ORF; its function is uncertain. This CDR3 has 15 amino acids. Trimming cost V 0 bases and J 1 base, with 9 bases left between them. CDR3 loop: CASSQSGDSNTEAFF. The CDR3 DNA is TGCGCCAGCAGTCAATCAGGGGATTCGAACACTGAAGCTTTCTTT.

This clone was counted between two and nine times. The V call is TRBV4-3, the J call TRBJ2-7, with 7 bases identical to TRBD2. There are 15 residues in the CDR3. Germline CDR1 LGHNA, CDR2 YSLEER. With V trimmed by 4 bases and J by 3 bases, 9 bases remained unmatched. The CDR3 region is CASSRLLADHYEQYF. Here the CDR3 DNA reads TGCGCCAGCAGCCGGCTCCTAGCGGATCACTACGAGCAGTACTTC.

Here the CDR3 reads CASREQGANTGELFF. The CDR3 DNA reads TGCGCCAGCAGGGAACAGGGGGCGAACACCGGGGAGCTGTTTTTT. J is TRBJ2-2 and V is TRBV5-1, with 8 bases aligning to TRBD1. From germline, CDR1 is SGHRS and CDR2 YFSETQ. This CDR3 region has 15 residues. The V gene end was trimmed by 5 bases and the J gene end by 0 bases; junction bases not matched to a gene: 3.

The V call is TRBV28, the J call TRBJ2-3, with 14 positions matching TRBD2. Trimming removed 5 bases from V and 6 bases from J; junction bases left unmatched: 1. CDR1 and CDR2 from the germline V gene are MDHEN and SYDVKM. The CDR3 totals 14 residues. CDR3 sequence (DNA): TGTGCCAGCAGTCGACTAGCGGGAGGGGATACGCAGTATTTT. This translates into CASSRLAGGDTQYF.

This clone has just a few counts. The chain couples TRBV7-7 to TRBJ1-4, with 9 bases fitting TRBD1. Trimming took 5 bases from V and 8 from J; bases not matched to a gene: 9. From germline, CDR1 is SSHAT and CDR2 FNYEAQ (reference sequence). This CDR3 contains 15 residues. The chain's CDR3 is CASSARTGVGEKLFF. CDR3 nucleotides: TGTGCCAGCAGCGCCCGGACAGGGGTCGGGGAAAAACTGTTTTTT.

This clone came up a few times. The chain combines TRBV18 with TRBJ2-2; D may be TRBD1 (5 bases). The germline gives CDR1 KGHSH, CDR2 LQKENI. V lost 3 bases and J 4 bases, leaving 12 bases between the germline ends. CDR3 length: 15 amino acids. CDR3: CASSPWQGGTGELFF. The DNA of the CDR3 is TGTGCCAGCTCACCTTGGCAGGGTGGCACCGGGGAGCTGTTTTTT.

The chain carries TRBV7-2 and TRBJ2-1, with 9 positions matching TRBD2. The CDR3 is 16 amino acids. The V and J ends lost 5 bases and 3 bases, in that order; junction bases with no gene match: 8. Germline V gives CDR1 SGHTA, CDR2 FQGNSA. The CDR3: CASSPMGTSLYNEQFF. DNA of the CDR3: TGTGCCAGCAGCCCAATGGGGACTAGCCTCTACAATGAGCAGTTCTTC.

This clone was detected only a few times. The chain has TRBV19 and TRBJ1-3; weak D call: TRBD1 (5 bases). This CDR3 contains 14 residues. With 5 bases removed from V and 0 bases from J, the gap between germline ends came to 8 bases. Germline values: CDR1 LNHDA, CDR2 SQIVND (reference sequence). In nucleotides, the CDR3 is TGTGCCAGTAGTCGGGGGAACTCTGGAAACACCATATATTTT. Its translation is CASSRGNSGNTIYF.

This clone was counted only a few times. The genes are TRBV7-9 and TRBJ1-3, with D unclear. CDR3 length equals 14 residues. Trimming left V 6 bases short and J 0 bases short, with 9 bases between. CDR1 is SEHNR, CDR2 FQNEAQ, per germline (reference sequence). For the CDR3, the DNA is TGTGCCAGCAGTCGAGTGAGCTCTGGAAACACCATATATTTT. Amino acid sequence: CASSRVSSGNTIYF.

This chain uses TRBV11-2 with TRBJ1-3; 12 nucleotides agree with TRBD1. CDR3 length equals 18 residues. Unmatched junction bases numbered 12, after V lost 1 base and J lost 8 bases. The V gene's germline CDR1 is SGHAT and CDR2 FQNNGV. CDR3: CASSLVRSGTGGLDTIYF. CDR3 nucleotide sequence: TGTGCCAGCAGCTTAGTTCGCTCCGGGACAGGGGGCTTGGACACCATATATTTT.

This chain links TRBV28 with TRBJ1-1, with D possibly TRBD1 on 5 matching bases. Trimming left V 5 bases short and J 3 bases short, with 13 bases between. The CDR3 runs 14 residues. Germline lookup yields CDR1 MDHEN and CDR2 SYDVKM. The CDR3 region is CASSPGRVYTEAFF. CDR3 DNA sequence: TGTGCCAGCAGTCCGGGCAGGGTGTACACTGAAGCTTTCTTT.

This clone was seen only a few times. The chain has TRBV5-1 and TRBJ2-3, with 7 positions matching TRBD2. CDR3 length equals 14 residues. V dropped 3 bases and J dropped 11; count of bases not matched to a gene: 12. The germline V gene encodes CDR1 SGHRS and CDR2 YFSETQ. The CDR3 bases are TGCGCCAGCAGCTCCGCTAGCGGCTTGGGAAGGCAGTATTTT. As protein: CASSSASGLGRQYF.

The sample holds one count of this clone. The chain uses TRBV5-1 and TRBJ2-2; D is perhaps TRBD2 (5 bases). The CDR3 is 15 residues long. The V gene lost 7 bases and the J gene lost 1 base, with 14 bases spanning the gap. Germline CDR1 SGHRS, CDR2 YFSETQ. The CDR3 loop reads CASSASSVNTGELFF. For the CDR3, the DNA is TGCGCCAGCTCGGCAAGTAGCGTGAACACCGGGGAGCTGTTTTTT.

This clone was counted between two and nine times. The genes are TRBV5-1 and TRBJ2-7, with a weak D call TRBD1 (6 bases). V lost 5 bases, J lost 3 bases, and 12 bases lay in between. The CDR3 contains 13 residues. Germline V lookup: CDR1 SGHRS, CDR2 YFSETQ. CDR3 DNA sequence: TGCGCCAGCAGTTACCGGGACAACTACGAGCAGTACTTC. It codes for CASSYRDNYEQYF.

This clone has just a few counts. This chain uses TRBV14 with TRBJ2-7; D gene uncertain. CDR1 is SGHDN, CDR2 FVKESK, per germline. The CDR3 is 13 residues long. Trimming pared 1 base from V and 2 bases from J, leaving 6 bases between. CDR3 sequence (DNA): TGTGCCAGCAGCCAAGGTCTAGCCTACGAGCAGTACTTC. Protein product: CASSQGLAYEQYF.

This clone came up a few times. The V gene is TRBV28, the J gene TRBJ1-5, with D perhaps matching TRBD1 (6 bases). Trimming took off 7 bases at V and 0 bases at J, with 16 bases between the two ends. CDR3 length equals 16 residues. Germline CDR1 is MDHEN and CDR2 is SYDVKM. The CDR3 loop reads CASTHGGRLSNQPQHF. The CDR3 nucleotides read TGTGCCAGCACCCACGGGGGGCGGCTTAGCAATCAGCCCCAGCATTTT. The full variable domain, rest sourced from reference TRBV28 and TRBJ1-5, is DVKVTQSSRYLVKRTGEKVFLECVQDMDHENMFWYRQDPGLGLRLIYFSYDVKMKEKGDIPEGYSVSREKKERFSLILESASTNQTSMYLCASTHGGRLSNQPQHFGDGTRLSIL.

This clone showed up just a few times. The chain is built from TRBV9 and TRBJ2-7, with D possibly being TRBD1 (5 bases). Per germline, CDR1 SGDLS and CDR2 YYNGEE. This CDR3 has 13 amino acids. Between the trimmed V and J ends, which lost 3 bases and 0 bases, there was a span of 7 bases. The CDR3 DNA is TGTGCCAGCAGCGGAAGGGGCTCCTACGAGCAGTACTTC. Its protein is CASSGRGSYEQYF.

This clone was seen just once. The genes are TRBV19 and TRBJ1-2; TRBD1 aligns across 8 bases. V was clipped by 5 bases and J by 2 bases; unmatched bases: 4. The germline gives CDR1 LNHDA, CDR2 SQIVND (reference sequence). This CDR3 has 14 amino acids. CDR3 bases: TGTGCCAGTAGTCCCCAGGGGGCGAACTATGGCTACACCTTC. It is translated as CASSPQGANYGYTF.

This chain connects TRBV11-2 to TRBJ1-3; D is uncertain. The CDR3 contains 15 residues. Germline lookup yields CDR1 SGHAT and CDR2 FQNNGV. Trimming took off 4 bases at V and 2 bases at J, with 12 bases between the two ends. CDR3 region: CASSWSWPPGNTIYF. The CDR3 DNA reads as TGTGCCAGCAGCTGGAGTTGGCCCCCTGGAAACACCATATATTTT.